Below, one T cell receptor (beta chain) is given with its context. The sample is drawn from a study of PD-L1 blockade in urothelial cancer. It was locally advanced or metastatic urothelial carcinoma that patients had. This CDR3 has 15 amino acids. CDR1 and CDR2 (germline): MGHRA, YSYEKL. J was trimmed by 7 bases and V by 1 base; bases with no gene match: 3. Produced via immunoSEQ multiplex PCR; TCRdb's table is partial and in-frame only. The repertoire consists of about 88,000 clones, with 90% to 95% occurring once and the leading ten covering roughly 10%. This material consisted of PBMCs, taken around atezolizumab (anti-PD-L1) treatment. V is TRBV4-1 and J is TRBJ2-7; 14 bases are shared with TRBD2. The TCR was taken from a man in his sixties with urothelial cancer. CDR3 sequence reads: CASSQGGLAGEEQYF. For the CDR3, the DNA is TGCGCCAGCAGCCAAGGGGGACTAGCGGGAGAGGAGCAGTACTTC.